These T cell receptor beta chains were read from a single sample in a study of T cells after posttransplantation cyclophosphamide. Libraries were prepared by immunoSEQ multiplex PCR; TCRdb keeps only in-frame clonotypes and omits some of them. In total the sample includes 20,000 to 25,000 clones, none of them seen once. The sample in question was PBMCs, obtained after allogeneic stem cell transplant with posttransplant cyclophosphamide. These receptors originate from a male patient in his late teens or twenties who received an allogeneic stem cell transplant from a related donor, was CMV-positive, and had no GVHD. Some T cells may have originated in the graft donor. The CDR3 runs from the conserved cysteine through the conserved F or W. D genes are given only for firm matches. Expanded clones are given a class, and other clones once, few, many or no size at all.

clone size: many
J gene: TRBJ1-3
V gene: TRBV9
D gene: -
CDR3 protein: CASSDTRTGGNTIYF
CDR3 DNA: TGTGCCAGCAGCGACACTCGGACGGGGGGAAACACCATATATTTT

clone size: many
J gene: TRBJ2-2
V gene: TRBV10-2
D gene: TRBD2
CDR3 protein: CASSGASGSNTGELFF
CDR3 DNA: TGCGCCAGCAGTGGGGCTAGCGGGTCGAACACCGGGGAGCTGTTTTTT

clone size: many
J gene: TRBJ1-1
V gene: TRBV28
D gene: -
CDR3 protein: CASSLRRGSFTEAFF
CDR3 DNA: TGTGCCAGCAGTTTACGCAGGGGCTCCTTTACTGAAGCTTTCTTT

clone size: many
J gene: TRBJ1-6
V gene: TRBV19
D gene: -
CDR3 protein: CASSWDTGHNSPLHF
CDR3 DNA: TGTGCCAGTAGTTGGGATACAGGGCATAATTCACCCCTCCACTTT

clone size: many
J gene: TRBJ2-1
V gene: TRBV30
D gene: -
CDR3 protein: CAWSMQANEQFF
CDR3 DNA: TGTGCCTGGAGTATGCAGGCAAATGAGCAGTTCTTC

clone size: many
J gene: TRBJ1-3
V gene: TRBV11-2
D gene: TRBD1
CDR3 protein: CASSLDRDRLGNTIYF
CDR3 DNA: TGTGCCAGCAGCTTAGATCGGGACAGGCTTGGAAACACCATATATTTT

clone size: many
J gene: TRBJ2-3
V gene: TRBV7-3
D gene: TRBD2
CDR3 protein: CASSAGLAGGPDTQYF
CDR3 DNA: TGTGCCAGCAGCGCCGGACTAGCGGGAGGGCCAGATACGCAGTATTTT

clone size: many
J gene: TRBJ2-5
V gene: TRBV5-1
D gene: -
CDR3 protein: CASSLSKPGETQYF
CDR3 DNA: TGCGCCAGCAGCTTGTCCAAACCAGGGGAGACCCAGTACTTC

clone size: many
J gene: TRBJ2-7
V gene: TRBV19
D gene: -
CDR3 protein: CASSNSYEQYF
CDR3 DNA: TGTGCCAGTAGTAACAGCTACGAGCAGTACTTC

clone size: many
J gene: TRBJ2-1
V gene: TRBV5-4
D gene: TRBD2
CDR3 protein: CASSLISGGGNEQFF
CDR3 DNA: TGTGCCAGCAGCTTGATTTCTGGCGGGGGCAATGAGCAGTTCTTC

clone size: many
J gene: TRBJ2-3
V gene: TRBV11-2
D gene: TRBD1
CDR3 protein: CASSKGTGAFTDTQYF
CDR3 DNA: TGTGCCAGCAGCAAGGGGACAGGGGCCTTCACAGATACGCAGTATTTT

clone size: few
J gene: TRBJ2-7
V gene: TRBV28
D gene: -
CDR3 protein: CASSRIDRLFYEQYF
CDR3 DNA: TGTGCCAGCAGCCGTATCGACAGACTGTTCTACGAGCAGTACTTC

clone size: many
J gene: TRBJ2-7
V gene: TRBV19
D gene: TRBD2
CDR3 protein: CASSPSGGFAYEQYF
CDR3 DNA: TGTGCCAGTAGTCCCTCCGGGGGGTTCGCCTACGAGCAGTACTTC

clone size: many
J gene: TRBJ2-5
V gene: TRBV6-6
D gene: TRBD2
CDR3 protein: CASSYSGLAGETQYF
CDR3 DNA: TGTGCCAGCAGTTACTCGGGTCTAGCGGGGGAGACCCAGTACTTC

clone size: many
J gene: TRBJ1-1
V gene: TRBV5-4
D gene: -
CDR3 protein: CASSPWAGNTEAFF
CDR3 DNA: TGTGCCAGCAGCCCCTGGGCGGGGAACACTGAAGCTTTCTTT

clone size: many
J gene: TRBJ1-1
V gene: TRBV10-3
D gene: TRBD1
CDR3 protein: CAISEGTGGVRTEAFF
CDR3 DNA: TGTGCCATCAGTGAAGGGACAGGGGGCGTTAGGACTGAAGCTTTCTTT

clone size: many
J gene: TRBJ2-7
V gene: TRBV28
D gene: TRBD1
CDR3 protein: CASPPSTRDRASYEQYF
CDR3 DNA: TGTGCCAGCCCACCCTCCACCCGGGACAGGGCCTCCTACGAGCAGTACTTC

clone size: many
J gene: TRBJ1-1
V gene: TRBV2
D gene: -
CDR3 protein: CASSGGGVGTEAFF
CDR3 DNA: TGTGCCAGCAGTGGAGGGGGGGTGGGCACTGAAGCTTTCTTT

clone size: -
J gene: TRBJ2-3
V gene: TRBV27
D gene: -
CDR3 protein: CASSLNLRGTDTQYF
CDR3 DNA: TGTGCCAGCAGTTTAAATCTGCGGGGCACAGATACGCAGTATTTT

clone size: many
J gene: TRBJ2-5
V gene: TRBV5-5
D gene: TRBD2
CDR3 protein: CASSIGGAQETQYF
CDR3 DNA: TGTGCCAGCAGCATCGGGGGGGCCCAAGAGACCCAGTACTTC

clone size: many
J gene: TRBJ1-1
V gene: TRBV7-8
D gene: TRBD1
CDR3 protein: CASSQTGTGGTEAFF
CDR3 DNA: TGTGCCAGCAGCCAAACCGGGACAGGGGGCACTGAAGCTTTCTTT

clone size: many
J gene: TRBJ2-5
V gene: TRBV19
D gene: TRBD2
CDR3 protein: CASSSRGLAIGETQYF
CDR3 DNA: TGTGCCAGTAGTTCTAGGGGACTAGCGATTGGGGAGACCCAGTACTTC

clone size: many
J gene: TRBJ2-3
V gene: TRBV5-1
D gene: -
CDR3 protein: CASSPDISTDTQYF
CDR3 DNA: TGCGCCAGCAGCCCGGACATTAGCACAGATACGCAGTATTTT

clone size: many
J gene: TRBJ2-7
V gene: TRBV27
D gene: -
CDR3 protein: CASSRRPEGGEQYF
CDR3 DNA: TGTGCCAGCAGTCGACGGCCGGAAGGCGGCGAGCAGTACTTC

clone size: many
J gene: TRBJ2-7
V gene: TRBV5-1
D gene: TRBD2
CDR3 protein: CASSPGGTSGRAYEQYF
CDR3 DNA: TGCGCCAGCAGCCCGGGCGGGACTAGCGGGAGGGCGTACGAGCAGTACTTC

clone size: many
J gene: TRBJ2-2
V gene: TRBV9
D gene: TRBD2
CDR3 protein: CASSAPGGTGELFF
CDR3 DNA: TGTGCCAGCAGCGCCCCGGGGGGCACCGGGGAGCTGTTTTTT

clone size: many
J gene: TRBJ1-2
V gene: TRBV7-9
D gene: -
CDR3 protein: CASSLENGNWYGYTF
CDR3 DNA: TGTGCCAGCAGCTTAGAAAACGGTAACTGGTATGGCTACACCTTC

clone size: many
J gene: TRBJ1-2
V gene: TRBV7-2
D gene: -
CDR3 protein: CASSPAGANYGYTF
CDR3 DNA: TGTGCCAGCAGCCCTGCCGGGGCTAACTATGGCTACACCTTC

clone size: many
J gene: TRBJ1-1
V gene: TRBV7-9
D gene: -
CDR3 protein: CASSFPSSESSEAFF
CDR3 DNA: TGTGCCAGCAGCTTTCCCTCCTCGGAGAGCTCTGAAGCTTTCTTT

clone size: many
J gene: TRBJ2-7
V gene: TRBV5-4
D gene: TRBD1
CDR3 protein: CASSLGGTGYEQYF
CDR3 DNA: TGTGCCAGCAGCTTGGGCGGGACAGGGTACGAGCAGTACTTC

clone size: many
J gene: TRBJ2-3
V gene: TRBV9
D gene: TRBD2
CDR3 protein: CASSVGLAESDTQYF
CDR3 DNA: TGTGCCAGCAGCGTGGGACTAGCGGAGAGTGATACGCAGTATTTT

clone size: many
J gene: TRBJ2-1
V gene: TRBV5-6
D gene: -
CDR3 protein: CASSSLKPINRNNEQFF
CDR3 DNA: TGTGCCAGCAGCTCCTTGAAGCCTATCAACAGGAACAATGAGCAGTTCTTC

clone size: many
J gene: TRBJ1-5
V gene: TRBV9
D gene: -
CDR3 protein: CASSVGGGQPQHF
CDR3 DNA: TGTGCCAGCAGCGTAGGGGGAGGGCAGCCCCAGCATTTT

clone size: many
J gene: TRBJ2-1
V gene: TRBV28
D gene: TRBD2
CDR3 protein: CASSVVSGVVNEQFF
CDR3 DNA: TGTGCCAGCAGTGTAGTTAGCGGGGTTGTGAATGAGCAGTTCTTC

clone size: many
J gene: TRBJ2-7
V gene: TRBV30
D gene: -
CDR3 protein: CAWSVEGDYEQYF
CDR3 DNA: TGTGCCTGGAGTGTAGAGGGGGACTACGAGCAGTACTTC

clone size: many
J gene: TRBJ2-7
V gene: TRBV29-1
D gene: TRBD2
CDR3 protein: CSVEGKLAGSYEQYF
CDR3 DNA: TGCAGCGTTGAAGGGAAACTAGCGGGATCCTACGAGCAGTACTTC

clone size: many
J gene: TRBJ2-2
V gene: TRBV7-7
D gene: -
CDR3 protein: CASSQGQNTGELFF
CDR3 DNA: TGTGCCAGCAGCCAGGGACAAAACACCGGGGAGCTGTTTTTT

clone size: many
J gene: TRBJ2-1
V gene: TRBV4-2
D gene: TRBD2
CDR3 protein: CASPPGLAGGVGYNEQFF
CDR3 DNA: TGTGCCAGCCCACCGGGACTAGCGGGGGGGGTGGGATACAATGAGCAGTTCTTC

clone size: many
J gene: TRBJ1-1
V gene: TRBV9
D gene: -
CDR3 protein: CASSPTSNTEAFF
CDR3 DNA: TGTGCCAGCAGCCCAACAAGTAACACTGAAGCTTTCTTT

clone size: many
J gene: TRBJ1-5
V gene: TRBV6-5
D gene: -
CDR3 protein: CASSLNSNQPQHF
CDR3 DNA: TGTGCCAGCAGTTTAAATAGCAATCAGCCCCAGCATTTT

clone size: many
J gene: TRBJ1-5
V gene: TRBV2
D gene: -
CDR3 protein: CASSEFKDNSNQPQHF
CDR3 DNA: TGTGCCAGCAGTGAATTCAAGGACAATAGCAATCAGCCCCAGCATTTT

clone size: many
J gene: TRBJ2-2
V gene: TRBV14
D gene: TRBD2
CDR3 protein: CASSRIGGGNTGELFF
CDR3 DNA: TGTGCCAGCAGCCGTATAGGCGGGGGGAACACCGGGGAGCTGTTTTTT

clone size: many
J gene: TRBJ2-2
V gene: TRBV9
D gene: TRBD1
CDR3 protein: CASSVVQGAGELFF
CDR3 DNA: TGTGCCAGCAGCGTAGTACAGGGGGCCGGGGAGCTGTTTTTT